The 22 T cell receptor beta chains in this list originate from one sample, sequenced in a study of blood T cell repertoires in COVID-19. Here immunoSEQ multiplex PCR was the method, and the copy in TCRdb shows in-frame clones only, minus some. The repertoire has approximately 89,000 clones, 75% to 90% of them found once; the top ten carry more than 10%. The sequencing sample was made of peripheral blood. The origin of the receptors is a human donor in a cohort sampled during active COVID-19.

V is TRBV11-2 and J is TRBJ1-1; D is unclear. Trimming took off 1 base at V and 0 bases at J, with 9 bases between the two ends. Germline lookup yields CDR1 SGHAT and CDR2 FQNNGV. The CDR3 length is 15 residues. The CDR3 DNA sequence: TGTGCCAGCAGCTTAGGAGGCGGGATGAACACTGAAGCTTTCTTT. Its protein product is CASSLGGGMNTEAFF.

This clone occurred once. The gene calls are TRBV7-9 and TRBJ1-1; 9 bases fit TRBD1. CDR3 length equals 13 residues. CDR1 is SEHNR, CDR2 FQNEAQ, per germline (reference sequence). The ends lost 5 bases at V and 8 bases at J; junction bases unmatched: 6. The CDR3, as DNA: TGTGCCAGCAGCGGACAGGGGACCTCAGAAGCTTTCTTT. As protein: CASSGQGTSEAFF.

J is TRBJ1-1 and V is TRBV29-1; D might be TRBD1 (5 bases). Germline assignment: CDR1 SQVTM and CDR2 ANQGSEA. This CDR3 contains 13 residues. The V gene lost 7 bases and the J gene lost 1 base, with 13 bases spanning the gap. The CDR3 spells CSGQGLWNTEAFF. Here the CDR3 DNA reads TGCAGCGGTCAGGGCCTTTGGAACACTGAAGCTTTCTTT. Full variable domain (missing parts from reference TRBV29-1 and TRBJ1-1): SAVISQKPSRDICQRGTSLTIQCQVDSQVTMMFWYRQQPGQSLTLIATANQGSEATYESGFVIDKFPISRPNLTFSTLTVSNMSPEDSSIYLCSGQGLWNTEAFFGQGTRLTVV.

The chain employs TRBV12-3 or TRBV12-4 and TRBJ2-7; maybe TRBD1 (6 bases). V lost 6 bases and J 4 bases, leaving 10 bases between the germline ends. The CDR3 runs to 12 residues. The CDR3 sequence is CASRQGLYEQYF. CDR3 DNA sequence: TGTGCCAGCAGACAGGGTTTGTACGAGCAGTACTTC.

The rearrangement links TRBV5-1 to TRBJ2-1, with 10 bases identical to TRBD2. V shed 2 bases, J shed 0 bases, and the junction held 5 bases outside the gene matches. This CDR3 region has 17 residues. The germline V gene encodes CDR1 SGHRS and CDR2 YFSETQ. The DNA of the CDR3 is TGCGCCAGCAGCTTTTCTAGCGGGAGAAACTCCTACAATGAGCAGTTCTTC. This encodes CASSFSSGRNSYNEQFF.

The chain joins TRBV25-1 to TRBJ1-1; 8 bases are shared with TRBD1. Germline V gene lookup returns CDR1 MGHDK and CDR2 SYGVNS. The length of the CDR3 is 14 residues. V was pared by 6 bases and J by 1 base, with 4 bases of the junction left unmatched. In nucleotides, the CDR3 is TGTGCCAGCAGGGGGGGACAGGAGAACACTGAAGCTTTCTTT. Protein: CASRGGQENTEAFF.

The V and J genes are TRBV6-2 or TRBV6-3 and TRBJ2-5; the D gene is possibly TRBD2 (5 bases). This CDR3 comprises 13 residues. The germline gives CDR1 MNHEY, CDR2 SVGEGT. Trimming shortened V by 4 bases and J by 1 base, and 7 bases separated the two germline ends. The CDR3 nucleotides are TGTGCCAGCAGTTCTCTAGCCCAAGAGACCCAGTACTTC. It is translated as CASSSLAQETQYF.

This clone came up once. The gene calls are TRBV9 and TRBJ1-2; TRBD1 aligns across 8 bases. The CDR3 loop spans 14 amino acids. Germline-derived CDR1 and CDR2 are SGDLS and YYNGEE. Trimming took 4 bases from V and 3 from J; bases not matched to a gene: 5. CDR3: CASSPSTGDYGYTF. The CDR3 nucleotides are TGTGCCAGCAGCCCTTCGACAGGGGACTATGGCTACACCTTC.

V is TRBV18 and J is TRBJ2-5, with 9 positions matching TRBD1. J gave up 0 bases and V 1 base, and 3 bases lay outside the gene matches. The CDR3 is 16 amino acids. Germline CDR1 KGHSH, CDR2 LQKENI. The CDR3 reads CASSPLGQGNQETQYF. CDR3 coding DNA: TGTGCCAGCTCACCACTAGGACAGGGGAACCAAGAGACCCAGTACTTC.

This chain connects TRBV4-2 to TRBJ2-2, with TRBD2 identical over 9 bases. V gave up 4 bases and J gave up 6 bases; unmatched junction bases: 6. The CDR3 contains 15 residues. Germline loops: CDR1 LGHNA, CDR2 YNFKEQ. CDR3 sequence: CASSRGGGAPGELFF. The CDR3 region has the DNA TGTGCCAGCAGCCGTGGCGGGGGGGCCCCCGGGGAGCTGTTTTTT.

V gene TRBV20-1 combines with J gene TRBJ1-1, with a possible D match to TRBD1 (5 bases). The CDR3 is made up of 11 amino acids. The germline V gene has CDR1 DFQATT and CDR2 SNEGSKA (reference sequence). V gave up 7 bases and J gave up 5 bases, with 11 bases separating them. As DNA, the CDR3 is TGCAGTGGGGACGGGGGGACTGAAGCTTTCTTT. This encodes CSGDGGTEAFF.

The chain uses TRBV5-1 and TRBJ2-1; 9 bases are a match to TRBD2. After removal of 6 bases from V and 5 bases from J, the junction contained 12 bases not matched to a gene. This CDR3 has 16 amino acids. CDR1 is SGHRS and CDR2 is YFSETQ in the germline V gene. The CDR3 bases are TGCGCCAGCACTGGGGGAATAGCGGGGGAAAACAATGAGCAGTTCTTC. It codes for CASTGGIAGENNEQFF.

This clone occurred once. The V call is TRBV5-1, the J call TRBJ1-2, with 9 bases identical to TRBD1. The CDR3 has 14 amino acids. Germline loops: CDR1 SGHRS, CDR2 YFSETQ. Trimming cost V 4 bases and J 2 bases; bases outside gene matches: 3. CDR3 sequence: CASSVGTGNYGYTF. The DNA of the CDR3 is TGCGCCAGCAGCGTCGGGACAGGGAACTATGGCTACACCTTC.

The CDR3: CATSGRMSGANVLTF. The CDR3, as DNA: TGTGCCACCAGCGGGAGGATGTCTGGGGCCAACGTCCTGACTTTC. The chain joins TRBV15 to TRBJ2-6; D might be TRBD2 (6 bases). Germline CDR1 LNHNV, CDR2 YYDKDF (reference sequence). V shed 5 bases and J shed 1 base, with 9 bases lying between them. The CDR3 runs 15 residues.

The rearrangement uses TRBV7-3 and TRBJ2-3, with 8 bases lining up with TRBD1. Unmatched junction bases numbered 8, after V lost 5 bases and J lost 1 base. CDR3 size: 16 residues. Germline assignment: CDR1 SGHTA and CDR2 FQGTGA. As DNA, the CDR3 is TGTGCCAGCAGCCCTTATTCAGGGGGCGGCACAGATACGCAGTATTTT. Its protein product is CASSPYSGGGTDTQYF.

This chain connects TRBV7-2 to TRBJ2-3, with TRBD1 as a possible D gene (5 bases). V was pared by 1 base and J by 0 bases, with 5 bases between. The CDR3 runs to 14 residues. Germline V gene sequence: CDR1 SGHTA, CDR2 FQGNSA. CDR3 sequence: CASSLGQSTDTQYF. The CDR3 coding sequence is TGTGCCAGCAGCTTAGGACAGAGCACAGATACGCAGTATTTT.

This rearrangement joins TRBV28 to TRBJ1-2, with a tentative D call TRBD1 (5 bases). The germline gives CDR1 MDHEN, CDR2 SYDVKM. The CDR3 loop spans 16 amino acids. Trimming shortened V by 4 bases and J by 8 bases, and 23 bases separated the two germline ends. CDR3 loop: CASSSARRDLPQGYTF. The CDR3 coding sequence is TGTGCCAGCAGTTCCGCACGCAGGGATCTACCCCAGGGCTACACCTTC.

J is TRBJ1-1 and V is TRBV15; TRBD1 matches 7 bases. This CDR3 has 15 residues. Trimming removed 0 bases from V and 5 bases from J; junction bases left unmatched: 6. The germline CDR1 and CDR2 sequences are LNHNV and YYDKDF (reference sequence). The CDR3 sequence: CATSRDLGRGTEAFF. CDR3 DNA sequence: TGTGCCACCAGCAGAGATTTGGGCAGGGGGACTGAAGCTTTCTTT.

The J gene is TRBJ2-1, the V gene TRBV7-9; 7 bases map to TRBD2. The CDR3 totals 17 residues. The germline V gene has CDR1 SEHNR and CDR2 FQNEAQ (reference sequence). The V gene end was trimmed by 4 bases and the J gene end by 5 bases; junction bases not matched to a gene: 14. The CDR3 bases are TGTGCCAGCAGCTGGGCGTATGTGACGGGGGGACACAATGAGCAGTTCTTC. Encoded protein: CASSWAYVTGGHNEQFF.

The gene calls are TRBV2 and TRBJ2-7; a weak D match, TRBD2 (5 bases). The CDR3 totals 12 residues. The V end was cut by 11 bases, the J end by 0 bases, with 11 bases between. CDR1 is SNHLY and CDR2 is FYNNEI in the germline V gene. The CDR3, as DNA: TGTGCCGGCGCCCGGGGCTCCTACGAGCAGTACTTC. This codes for CAGARGSYEQYF.

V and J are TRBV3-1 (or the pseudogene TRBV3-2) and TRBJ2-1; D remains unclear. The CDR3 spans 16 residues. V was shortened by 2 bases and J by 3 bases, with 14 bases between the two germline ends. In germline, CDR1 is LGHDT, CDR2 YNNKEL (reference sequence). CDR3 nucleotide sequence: TGTGCCAGCAGCCAATACCATTTTAGGAGCTACAATGAGCAGTTCTTC. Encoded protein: CASSQYHFRSYNEQFF.

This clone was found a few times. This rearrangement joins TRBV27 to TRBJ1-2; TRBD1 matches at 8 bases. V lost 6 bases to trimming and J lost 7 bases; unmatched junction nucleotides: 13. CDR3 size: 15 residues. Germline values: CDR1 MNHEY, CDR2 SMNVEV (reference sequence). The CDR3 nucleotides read TGTGCCAGCAGGGCCTCAGGGGGCTTGTTGGGTGGCTACACCTTC. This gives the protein CASRASGGLLGGYTF.